The 18 T cell receptor beta chains in this list originate from one sample, sequenced in a study of T cells in Graves' hyperthyroidism and ophthalmopathy. From RNA transcripts, TCR beta CDR3 regions were amplified. First-round RT-PCR targeting the TCR CDR3 was performed with the HTBI primer set. MiXCR, run by TCRdb on the multiplex PCR reads, gives a single entry per CDR3 protein. The sample holds some 270,000 distinct CDR3 sequences, 13% seen once. Sequencing was carried out using blood. These receptors originate from a young woman with Graves' hyperthyroidism that later progressed to Graves' ophthalmopathy.

Ten or more counts support this clonotype. This sequence joins TRBV11-2 and TRBJ1-1, with no clear D. With 4 bases removed from V and 8 bases from J, the gap between germline ends came to 8 bases. The CDR3 spans 11 residues. Per germline, CDR1 SGHAT and CDR2 FQNNGV. The CDR3 is CASSSYREAFF. DNA for the CDR3: TGTGCCAGCAGCTCGTACAGAGAAGCTTTCTTT.

This clonotype has ten or more counts. The V and J genes are TRBV12-3 or TRBV12-4 and TRBJ2-4, with 7 nucleotides matching TRBD2. V shed 5 bases, J shed 2 bases, and the junction held 9 bases outside the gene matches. The CDR3 consists of 16 residues. The CDR3 DNA sequence: TGTGCCAGCAGTCCTCGACTAGCTGGGACCAAAAACATTCAGTACTTC. Protein: CASSPRLAGTKNIQYF.

In regard to this clonotype: A read error may be the cause here, since a much bigger clone is one base away. The rearrangement uses TRBV20-1 and TRBJ1-4; TRBD1 matches at 11 bases. The CDR3 loop spans 12 amino acids. The germline gives CDR1 DFQATT, CDR2 SNEGSKA (reference sequence). CDR3 coding DNA: TGCAGGGCTGGGGGACAGGGGGAAAAACTGGTTTTT. It specifies CRAGGQGEKLVF.

In this sample, this clonotype turned up many times. V usage is TRBV9 and J usage is TRBJ2-1, with TRBD2 matching over 13 bases. J gave up 4 bases and V 7 bases, and 8 bases lay outside the gene matches. Germline assignment: CDR1 SGDLS and CDR2 YYNGEE. CDR3 length: 16 residues. The CDR3 coding sequence is TGTGCCAGCGGACCAATGGGACTAGCGGGATACAATGAGCAGTTCTTC. Translated, it gives CASGPMGLAGYNEQFF.

In its sample, this clonotype was seen a few times. The chain joins TRBV27 to TRBJ2-1; 8 positions match TRBD2. Germline V lookup: CDR1 MNHEY, CDR2 SMNVEV (reference sequence). The CDR3 is 16 amino acids. Germline trimming cut 1 base from V and 8 bases from J; bases unmatched to any gene: 10. The CDR3 loop reads CASSLLTRGDGDEQFF. The CDR3 DNA is TGTGCCAGCAGTTTATTGACGCGGGGGGATGGGGATGAGCAGTTCTTC.

The chain employs TRBV4-2 and TRBJ1-3; D unclear. The V gene lost 4 bases and the J gene lost 4 bases, with 14 bases spanning the gap. The CDR3 loop spans 15 amino acids. The germline CDR1 and CDR2 sequences are LGHNA and YNFKEQ. The CDR3 DNA sequence: TGTGCCAGCAGCCCGTCGGGCGCCCCCGGAAACACCATATATTTT. Protein product: CASSPSGAPGNTIYF.

There are many counts of this clonotype. The chain combines TRBV7-9 with TRBJ2-3, with TRBD1 as a possible D gene (6 bases). The length of the CDR3 is 15 residues. CDR1 and CDR2 from the germline V gene are SEHNR and FQNEAQ (reference sequence). V lost 6 bases and J lost 2, with 15 bases in between. CDR3 in DNA: TGTGCCAGCAGTCGCATTCAGGGGCTCACAGATACGCAGTATTTT. Protein product: CASSRIQGLTDTQYF.

This clonotype appeared many times. The chain couples TRBV28 to TRBJ2-5; perhaps TRBD2 as D (5 bases). This CDR3 is 21 amino acids long. Germline CDR1 is MDHEN and CDR2 is SYDVKM. Deletions cut 0 bases from V and 2 bases from J, with 28 bases between. CDR3 sequence: CASSLWARPELGLSGQETQYF. The CDR3 nucleotides read TGTGCCAGCAGTTTATGGGCCCGGCCAGAACTCGGGCTATCGGGGCAAGAGACCCAGTACTTC.

V and J are TRBV27 and TRBJ2-2; tentatively, D is TRBD1 or TRBD2 (7 bases each). Germline lookup yields CDR1 MNHEY and CDR2 SMNVEV (reference sequence). CDR3 length: 16 residues. V was trimmed by 3 bases and J by 5 bases, leaving 16 bases between them. CDR3 residues: CASSFRGGVKTGELFF. DNA for the CDR3: TGTGCCAGCAGTTTCAGGGGGGGGGTAAAGACCGGGGAGCTGTTTTTT.

As to this clonotype: A read error may explain this, as a much larger clone is one base away. The V and J genes are TRBV6-1 and TRBJ2-7, with 9 nucleotides matching TRBD1. Germline CDR1 is MNHNS and CDR2 is SASEGT. There are 16 residues in the CDR3. The CDR3 region has the DNA TGTGCCAGCAGAGAGAACCCGGGACAGGGAGCAGGCGAGCAGTGCTTC. It specifies CASRENPGQGAGEQCF.

This clonotype was recorded many times. The chain combines TRBV28 with TRBJ2-3, with 8 bases aligning to TRBD2. Germline lookup yields CDR1 MDHEN and CDR2 SYDVKM. Trimming removed 6 bases from V and 2 bases from J; junction bases left unmatched: 4. This CDR3 is 14 amino acids long. This chain's CDR3 is CASSHSGNTDTQYF. The CDR3 nucleotides are TGTGCCAGCAGCCATAGCGGGAACACAGATACGCAGTATTTT.

The chain joins TRBV6-1 to TRBJ2-2; 8 bases fit TRBD1. This CDR3 has 17 residues. The germline CDR1 and CDR2 sequences are MNHNS and SASEGT. V was clipped by 5 bases and J by 3 bases; unmatched bases: 11. The CDR3 region has the DNA TGTGCCAGCAGTTCTTTGCTCAGGGGGCCGGACACCGGGGAGCTGTTTTTT. This codes for CASSSLLRGPDTGELFF.

The chain couples TRBV20-1 to TRBJ2-1; 13 positions agree with TRBD2. CDR3 size: 17 residues. CDR1 DFQATT and CDR2 SNEGSKA come from the germline V gene (reference sequence). With 3 bases clipped from V and 10 bases from J, the junction kept 15 bases outside the gene matches. This chain's CDR3 is CSASPYGHGLAGEEQFF. The DNA of the CDR3 is TGCAGTGCTAGTCCCTATGGTCACGGACTAGCGGGAGAAGAGCAGTTCTTC.

This clonotype was seen at least ten times. CDR3 sequence (DNA): TGTGCCAGCAGTGAAGGATCGGGGGCGGCCAGTCAGCCCCAGCATTTT. This encodes CASSEGSGAASQPQHF. The chain uses TRBV25-1 and TRBJ1-5, with a possible D match to TRBD1 (6 bases). The length of the CDR3 is 16 residues. Germline CDR1 reads MGHDK; CDR2 reads SYGVNS. V lost 2 bases and J lost 6, with 17 bases in between.

This clonotype was observed at least ten times. The CDR3 DNA is TGTGCCAGCAGCCTCCTAGCGGGAGAGGGGCCTAACGGGGAGCTGTTTTTT. Translation gives CASSLLAGEGPNGELFF. This chain uses TRBV3-1 with TRBJ2-2; 10 bases map to TRBD2. Germline V gene sequence: CDR1 LGHDT, CDR2 YNNKEL (reference sequence). The CDR3 sequence is 17 residues long. V gave up 4 bases and J gave up 7 bases; unmatched junction bases: 12.

This clonotype was recorded many times. The rearrangement uses TRBV19 and TRBJ2-7; TRBD2 matches 9 bases. J was trimmed by 5 bases and V by 0 bases; bases with no gene match: 17. The CDR3 sequence is 19 residues long. Looked up from germline, CDR1 is LNHDA and CDR2 is SQIVND (reference sequence). The chain's CDR3 is CASSIDLEAGLANYHEQYF. Written as DNA, the CDR3 is TGTGCCAGTAGTATAGATCTGGAGGCCGGACTAGCGAATTACCACGAGCAGTACTTC.

This clonotype was detected ten times or more. The chain employs TRBV6-1 and TRBJ2-3; no reliable D call. Germline-derived CDR1 and CDR2 are MNHNS and SASEGT. V was pared by 8 bases and J by 5 bases, with 17 bases between. CDR3 size: 14 residues. CDR3 amino acids: CASRFAARQDTQYF. CDR3 bases: TGTGCCAGCCGCTTCGCCGCCCGTCAAGATACGCAGTATTTT.

This clonotype was recorded many times. This sequence joins TRBV18 and TRBJ1-1; D remains unclear. The CDR3 runs 14 residues. Germline V gives CDR1 KGHSH, CDR2 LQKENI. V was cut by 4 bases and J by 4 bases, with 13 bases left in between. The CDR3 reads CASSQNMRFTEAFF. The CDR3 DNA reads as TGTGCCAGCTCACAAAATATGAGGTTCACTGAAGCTTTCTTT.